The 5 T cell receptor beta chains given below trace back to one sample, sequenced in a study of regulatory T cells in long-lasting Graves disease. Investigators prepared the TCR beta libraries by applying iRepertoire HTBI primers and Arm-PCR of CDR3 regions. TCRdb itself ran the multiplex PCR reads through MiXCR, one entry per CDR3 protein. Found here are some 320,000 distinct CDR3 sequences, about 20% of them singletons; the top ten hold roughly 40%. The time point here: newly diagnosed GD, antithyroid drugs for less than 3 months. Extracted RNA from PBMCs served as the source of the TCR library. The source was peripheral blood mononuclear cells (PBMCs), collected at new diagnosis, from a patient treated with antithyroid drugs. These receptors were taken from a female donor with Graves disease.

This clonotype appeared many times. The rearrangement joins TRBV6-1 to TRBJ1-5; a possible D gene is TRBD1 (5 bases). The CDR3 loop spans 15 amino acids. Trimming shortened V by 8 bases and J by 2 bases, and 16 bases separated the two germline ends. CDR1 is MNHNS and CDR2 is SASEGT in the germline V gene. The CDR3 spells CASGPQGSGNQPQHF. Here the CDR3 DNA reads TGTGCCAGCGGTCCCCAGGGATCGGGCAATCAGCCCCAGCATTTT.

The chain carries TRBV4-1 and TRBJ1-3; D gene unclear. The V end was cut by 1 base, the J end by 0 bases, with 7 bases between. From germline, CDR1 is MGHRA and CDR2 YSYEKL. This CDR3 region has 15 residues. The CDR3 DNA reads as TGCGCCAGCAGCCAAGGGGCCAACTCTGGAAACACCATATATTTT. As protein: CASSQGANSGNTIYF.

The CDR3 protein is CSASGGVAAAEQYF. The CDR3 nucleotides are TGCAGTGCTAGTGGGGGCGTCGCCGCCGCCGAGCAGTACTTC. The V gene is TRBV20-1, the J gene TRBJ2-7; weak D call: TRBD1 (6 bases). Trimming took 3 bases from V and 6 from J, leaving 18 bases between them. This CDR3 contains 14 residues. Germline CDR1 DFQATT, CDR2 SNEGSKA (reference sequence).

This clonotype was counted at least ten times. The chain combines TRBV12-3 or TRBV12-4 with TRBJ2-1; D remains ambiguous. The ends were cut back, 7 bases at V and 6 bases at J, with 10 bases in the middle. This CDR3 has 12 amino acids. The CDR3 here is CASTRDSNEQFF. The DNA for the CDR3 is TGTGCCAGCACTCGTGATTCCAATGAGCAGTTCTTC.

This clonotype was seen many times. V usage is TRBV7-4 and J usage is TRBJ1-1; TRBD1 is a possible D gene (5 bases). Per germline, CDR1 SGHVT and CDR2 SQSDAQ. The germline V and J ends were trimmed by 1 base and 3 bases, with 15 bases remaining between them. This CDR3 contains 16 residues. This chain's CDR3 is CASSLVGRLGDTEAFF. In nucleotides, the CDR3 is TGTGCCAGCAGCTTAGTAGGTCGTTTAGGGGACACTGAAGCTTTCTTT.